Listed below are T cell receptor beta chains from one sample, sequenced in a study of cytomegalovirus exposure and HLA in healthy donors. Data came from immunoSEQ multiplex PCR; TCRdb stores just in-frame clones and leaves some out. The repertoire holds over 85,000 clones, with roughly 83% as singletons. Material for sequencing was PBMCs. The receptors were sampled from a woman aged 18-29 years in good health and CMV-seropositive. Both conserved end residues are part of each CDR3. Each record gives: V gene, D gene, clone size, J gene, CDR3 DNA, CDR3 protein. A D gene is named only where the DNA matches it firmly. A clone size is listed for some rows: how often the clone was seen (once, few, many), or a class if it is expanded.

v_call: TRBV7-9; d_call: NA; clone_size: NA; j_call: TRBJ1-6; cdr3_nt: TGTGCCAGCAGCCCCCGTGGAGGGGTTAATTCACCCCTCCACTTT; cdr3_aa: CASSPRGGVNSPLHF
v_call: TRBV27; d_call: TRBD2; clone_size: once; j_call: TRBJ2-5; cdr3_nt: TGTGCCAGCAGTAGCGGGGGTTGGCAAGAGACCCAGTACTTC; cdr3_aa: CASSSGGWQETQYF
v_call: TRBV10-3; d_call: TRBD1; clone_size: few; j_call: TRBJ1-1; cdr3_nt: TGTGCCATCAGTGCCGGGACAGTTACGAACACTGAAGCTTTCTTT; cdr3_aa: CAISAGTVTNTEAFF
v_call: TRBV19; d_call: NA; clone_size: NA; j_call: TRBJ1-6; cdr3_nt: TGTGCCAGTAGTATCGGGGGGGAAGCCCTCCACTTT; cdr3_aa: CASSIGGEALHF
v_call: TRBV5-1; d_call: NA; clone_size: NA; j_call: TRBJ2-4; cdr3_nt: TGCGCCAGCAGCTTGGGGCGGGCAAACATTCAGTACTTC; cdr3_aa: CASSLGRANIQYF
v_call: TRBV5-1; d_call: NA; clone_size: NA; j_call: TRBJ2-3; cdr3_nt: TGCGCCAGCAGCTTGGATCCAGGGACTAGCACAGATACGCAGTATTTT; cdr3_aa: CASSLDPGTSTDTQYF
v_call: TRBV30; d_call: TRBD1; clone_size: NA; j_call: TRBJ1-2; cdr3_nt: TGTGCCTGGAGTGTTACGGGACAGGGGGCTGGTGGCTACACCTTC; cdr3_aa: CAWSVTGQGAGGYTF
v_call: TRBV5-4; d_call: TRBD2; clone_size: few; j_call: TRBJ2-1; cdr3_nt: TGTGCCAGCAGCCCCGGGGGGGCCTACAATGAGCAGTTCTTC; cdr3_aa: CASSPGGAYNEQFF
v_call: TRBV19; d_call: NA; clone_size: NA; j_call: TRBJ1-2; cdr3_nt: TGTGCCAGTAGTATGGTTCGGAAGGGGGACGGGCGCTATGGCTACACCTTC; cdr3_aa: CASSMVRKGDGRYGYTF
v_call: TRBV30; d_call: TRBD1; clone_size: NA; j_call: TRBJ2-6; cdr3_nt: TGTGCCTGGAGTGGTGGACAGGGAGCCAACGTCCTGACTTTC; cdr3_aa: CAWSGGQGANVLTF
v_call: TRBV9; d_call: NA; clone_size: NA; j_call: TRBJ2-1; cdr3_nt: TGTGCCAGCAGCGTAGTCCGGGATGAGCAGTTCTTC; cdr3_aa: CASSVVRDEQFF
v_call: TRBV21-1; d_call: NA; clone_size: NA; j_call: TRBJ2-5; cdr3_nt: TGTGCCAGCAGCAGATCCGGGACTAGCGGGACTCAAAGAGAGACCCAGTACTTC; cdr3_aa: CASSRSGTSGTQRETQYF
v_call: TRBV2; d_call: TRBD1; clone_size: NA; j_call: TRBJ2-2; cdr3_nt: TGTGCCAGCAAACGGGCAGGGGGCAGCACCGGGGAGCTGTTTTTT; cdr3_aa: CASKRAGGSTGELFF
v_call: TRBV18; d_call: NA; clone_size: NA; j_call: TRBJ2-1; cdr3_nt: TGTGCCAGCTCACCACTGAGGGACAATGAGCAGTTCTTC; cdr3_aa: CASSPLRDNEQFF
v_call: TRBV27; d_call: NA; clone_size: NA; j_call: TRBJ1-2; cdr3_nt: TGTGCCAGCAGTTTATCGGAAGGGAGCTATGGCTACACCTTC; cdr3_aa: CASSLSEGSYGYTF
v_call: TRBV9; d_call: TRBD1; clone_size: NA; j_call: TRBJ1-3; cdr3_nt: TGTGCCAGCAGCGCCACAGGGGGCTCTGGAAACACCATATATTTT; cdr3_aa: CASSATGGSGNTIYF
v_call: TRBV5-1; d_call: TRBD1; clone_size: NA; j_call: TRBJ1-1; cdr3_nt: TGCGCCAGCAGCTCCCAGGGGGAGTCTGAAGCTTTCTTT; cdr3_aa: CASSSQGESEAFF
v_call: TRBV13; d_call: TRBD1; clone_size: NA; j_call: TRBJ2-7; cdr3_nt: TGTGCCAGCAGCCAAGGGACAGAAACCTACGAGCAGTACTTC; cdr3_aa: CASSQGTETYEQYF
v_call: TRBV25-1; d_call: NA; clone_size: once; j_call: TRBJ1-2; cdr3_nt: TGTGCCAGCAGTCAGGGCAGGGTTTTTGGTGGCTACACCTTC; cdr3_aa: CASSQGRVFGGYTF
v_call: TRBV5-6; d_call: TRBD1; clone_size: NA; j_call: TRBJ2-2; cdr3_nt: TGTGCCAGCAGCTTAACCGTGACAGGGTTTTTTCGGGCCGGGGAGCTGTTTTTT; cdr3_aa: CASSLTVTGFFRAGELFF
v_call: TRBV18; d_call: TRBD1; clone_size: NA; j_call: TRBJ1-4; cdr3_nt: TGTGCCAGCTCACCGCGTCCCGGGACAGGGGGCACGGTTGAAAAACTGTTTTTT; cdr3_aa: CASSPRPGTGGTVEKLFF
v_call: TRBV9; d_call: TRBD2; clone_size: NA; j_call: TRBJ2-3; cdr3_nt: TGTGCCAGCAGCGTCTCAACCCGACTAGCGGGGCGGGAAGATACGCAGTATTTT; cdr3_aa: CASSVSTRLAGREDTQYF
v_call: TRBV7-9; d_call: NA; clone_size: once; j_call: TRBJ1-2; cdr3_nt: TGTGCCAGCAGCTTAGCGTTACGGGGATCATATGGCTACACCTTC; cdr3_aa: CASSLALRGSYGYTF